This T cell receptor (beta chain) was recorded in a study of T cell clones after liver transplantation. Study-wide context: TCRbeta sequencing after a pre-transplant mixed lymphocyte reaction identified graft-donor-reactive clones, later tracked in post-transplant blood. Three of eight recipients were HCV-positive; others had non-autoimmune, non-viral indications. Subjects received no induction therapy and standard immunosuppression until randomization at 12-24 months post-transplant. Study-wide results and limits: In two subjects, few donor cells limited the measurable donor-reactive repertoire.

Trimming cost V 4 bases and J 9 bases, with 22 bases left between them. The CDR3 covers 16 residues. CDR1 and CDR2 from the germline V gene are KGHSH and LQKENI. Regarding this clone: Its antigen is currently unknown.

The data were produced by immunoSEQ multiplex PCR, yet TCRdb's version contains in-frame clones alone and is incomplete. Of 50,000 to 60,000 clones listed, roughly 71% are singletons. Sequenced material: CD4+ T cells from blood, taken at the 22-month timepoint. The chain is built from TRBV18 and TRBJ2-1, with D perhaps given as TRBD1 or TRBD2 (6 bases each). The clonotype was recovered from a human patient who received a liver transplant. Some T cells may originate from the graft donor. The CDR3 spells CASSRNRETGGSEQFF. The CDR3 DNA is TGTGCCAGCTCACGGAATCGGGAGACAGGAGGAAGTGAGCAGTTCTTC.